This T cell receptor (beta chain) was identified in a study of blood T cell repertoires in COVID-19. In this sample, this clone turned up once. Original data processing: Estimation of nucleated cell counts relied on the amplification of reference gene primers. The repertoire was sequenced with immunoSEQ multiplex PCR; TCRdb's copy has only in-frame clones and lacks some. The V and J calls and clone size were taken over from that table, and D and trimming were inferred from the DNA. This table has about 300,000 clones, under 90% appearing once. Germline V lookup: CDR1 LNHDA, CDR2 SQIVND (reference sequence). Trimming took off 7 bases at V and 4 bases at J, with 8 bases between the two ends. The CDR3 is 12 amino acids.

Sequenced: PBMCs or T cells enriched from blood (not recorded which). V is TRBV19 and J is TRBJ1-5; possibly TRBD1 for D (5 bases). The sequence was obtained from a young woman who had recovered from COVID-19. CDR3 sequence reads: CASKEGNQPQHF. CDR3 bases: TGTGCCAGTAAGGAGGGGAATCAGCCCCAGCATTTT.